The 5 T cell receptor beta chains in this list originate from one sample, sequenced in a study of T cell responses to AZD1222 COVID-19 vaccine (dated by TCRdb to the early 2020s). The receptor library was made with the immunoSEQ multiplex PCR assay. In its TCRdb copy, this immuneACCESS table keeps in-frame sequences only and misses some clones. Where compared with another copy, unresolved V genes explain less than half of these, and the others have no known cause. In this sample the table shows around 150,000 clones, 90% of which occur a single time. Approximately 1.8% of the sample goes to the ten largest clones. This sample's time point label indicates: baseline before first vaccination. The sample consisted of peripheral blood, taken on day 0 of AZD1222 vaccination. These receptors originate from an adult in good health.

This clone was counted once. V and J are TRBV6-5 and TRBJ2-7; D is possibly TRBD2 (6 bases). CDR3 size: 14 residues. CDR1 and CDR2 from the germline V gene are MNHEY and SVGAGI. V lost 4 bases and J lost 3, with 13 bases in between. The CDR3: CASSSPTRGYEQYF. In DNA form, the CDR3 reads TGTGCCAGCAGTTCCCCGACTAGAGGCTACGAGCAGTACTTC.

This chain joins TRBV19 and TRBJ2-1; D call uncertain. Germline CDR1 LNHDA, CDR2 SQIVND (reference sequence). CDR3 length equals 13 residues. The germline V and J ends were trimmed by 7 bases and 5 bases, with 12 bases remaining between them. CDR3 coding DNA: TGTGCCAGTACCCCCGGGCCCCACAATGAGCAGTTCTTC. Translated, it gives CASTPGPHNEQFF.

The gene calls are TRBV12-5 and TRBJ2-3; D is perhaps TRBD1 (6 bases). Germline CDR1 reads LGHNT; CDR2 reads FRNRAP. Trimming removed 5 bases from V and 7 bases from J, with 16 bases in between. The CDR3 covers 14 residues. CDR3 nucleotide sequence: TGTGCTAGTGGTGCGCAGAGGGGGTACAATACGCAGTATTTT. Amino acids: CASGAQRGYNTQYF. Full variable domain (remainder filled in from reference TRBV12-5 and TRBJ2-3): DARVTQTPRHKVTEMGQEVTMRCQPILGHNTVFWYRQTMMQGLELLAYFRNRAPLDDSGMPKDRFSAEMPDATLATLKIQPSEPRDSAVYFCASGAQRGYNTQYFGPGTRLTVL.

Only one count was recorded for this clone. This chain connects TRBV7-9 to TRBJ2-7; no firm D call. Germline assignment: CDR1 SEHNR and CDR2 FQNEAQ (reference sequence). CDR3 length: 12 amino acids. Trimming took 10 bases from V and 0 from J, leaving 10 bases between them. The CDR3 region is CATPPDSYEQYF. The CDR3 nucleotides are TGTGCCACCCCCCCGGACTCCTACGAGCAGTACTTC.

In its sample, this clone was seen once. The chain uses TRBV7-2 and TRBJ1-5; no definite D call. The CDR3 sequence is 15 residues long. V was shortened by 2 bases and J by 2 bases, with 10 bases between the two germline ends. Germline V CDR1 and CDR2: SGHTA, FQGNSA. CDR3 coding DNA: TGTGCCAGCAGCTTATCCCGGTGGGGCAATCAGCCCCAGCATTTT. This codes for CASSLSRWGNQPQHF.